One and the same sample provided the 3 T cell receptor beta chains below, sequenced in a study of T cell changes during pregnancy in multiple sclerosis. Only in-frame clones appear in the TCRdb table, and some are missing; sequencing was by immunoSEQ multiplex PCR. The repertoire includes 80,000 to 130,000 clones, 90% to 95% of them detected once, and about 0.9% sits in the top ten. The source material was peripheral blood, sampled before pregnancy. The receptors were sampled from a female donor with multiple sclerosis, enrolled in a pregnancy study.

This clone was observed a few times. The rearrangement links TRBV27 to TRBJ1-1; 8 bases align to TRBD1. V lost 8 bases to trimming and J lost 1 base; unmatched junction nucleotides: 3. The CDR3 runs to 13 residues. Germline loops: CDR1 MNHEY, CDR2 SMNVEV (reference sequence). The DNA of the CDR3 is TGTGCCAGCGCCGGGACAGGGAACACTGAAGCTTTCTTT. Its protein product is CASAGTGNTEAFF.

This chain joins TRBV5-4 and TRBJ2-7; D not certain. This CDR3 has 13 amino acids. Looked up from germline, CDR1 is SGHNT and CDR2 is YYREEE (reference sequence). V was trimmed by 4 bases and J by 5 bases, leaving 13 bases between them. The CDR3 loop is CASSPPGYDEQYF. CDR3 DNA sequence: TGTGCCAGCAGCCCTCCCGGTTATGACGAGCAGTACTTC.

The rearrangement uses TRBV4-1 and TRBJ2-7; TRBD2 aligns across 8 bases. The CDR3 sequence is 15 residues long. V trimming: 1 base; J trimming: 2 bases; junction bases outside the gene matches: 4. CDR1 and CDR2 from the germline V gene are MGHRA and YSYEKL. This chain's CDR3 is CASSQGLASPYEQYF. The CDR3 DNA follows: TGCGCCAGCAGCCAAGGACTAGCGAGTCCCTACGAGCAGTACTTC.